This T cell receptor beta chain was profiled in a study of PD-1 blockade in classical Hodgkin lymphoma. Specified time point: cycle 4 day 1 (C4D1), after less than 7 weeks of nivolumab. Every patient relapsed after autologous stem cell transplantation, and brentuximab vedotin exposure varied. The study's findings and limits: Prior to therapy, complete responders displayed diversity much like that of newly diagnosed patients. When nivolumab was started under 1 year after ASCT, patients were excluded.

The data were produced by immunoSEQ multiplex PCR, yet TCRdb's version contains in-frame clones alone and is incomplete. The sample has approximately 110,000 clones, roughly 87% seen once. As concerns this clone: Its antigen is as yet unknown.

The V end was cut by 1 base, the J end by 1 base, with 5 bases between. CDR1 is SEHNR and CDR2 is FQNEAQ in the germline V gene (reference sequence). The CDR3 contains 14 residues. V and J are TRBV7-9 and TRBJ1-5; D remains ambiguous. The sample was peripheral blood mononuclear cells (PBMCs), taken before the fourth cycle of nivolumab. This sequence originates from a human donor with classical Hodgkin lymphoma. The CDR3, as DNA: TGTGCCAGCAGCTTAGGTCCAAGCAATCAGCCCCAGCATTTT. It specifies CASSLGPSNQPQHF.